This T cell receptor beta chain is drawn from a study of memory B cells and T cells in multiple sclerosis. Study findings and constraints: Normalization was needed because clone-set size differences affected shared clonotype counts.

Germline CDR1 reads SGHDT; CDR2 reads YYEEEE. The CDR3 extends over 14 amino acids. The ends were cut back, 0 bases at V and 8 bases at J, with 12 bases in the middle. Separate sequencing covered autoproliferating (CFSE-dim) and non-proliferating (CFSE-high) T cells from stimulus-free culture. Pooled replicate wells came from 5x10^7 CFSE-labeled PBMCs cultured 7 days without stimulus. The PBMCs received 0.45 to 0.55 uM CFSE and serum-free culture with no added stimuli. TCRdb keeps only in-frame clones here, not all; method: immunoSEQ multiplex PCR. The sample gives some 48,000 clones, around 80% of which show up once; approximately 1.2% is in the top ten. A remark on this clone: The antigen remains unidentified.

Specimen: PBMCs from blood kept in culture. V gene TRBV5-6 combines with J gene TRBJ2-1, with D perhaps matching TRBD1 or TRBD2 (6 bases each). This TCR was recovered from a human donor with multiple sclerosis. The CDR3 bases are TGTGCCAGCAGCTTGGATCCGGGGGCGGATGAGCAGTTCTTC. Translation: CASSLDPGADEQFF. Full variable domain (missing parts from reference TRBV5-6 and TRBJ2-1): DAGVTQSPTHLIKTRGQQVTLRCSPKSGHDTVSWYQQALGQGPQFIFQYYEEEERQRGNFPDRFSGHQFPNYSSELNVNALLLGDSALYLCASSLDPGADEQFFGPGTRLTVL.